This T cell receptor beta chain comes out of a study of blood T cell repertoires in COVID-19. Study as a whole: Whether acute or convalescent, the COVID-19 samples came from the United States, Italy and Spain.

Across 20 to 25 US areas, participants ranged in age from about 18 to 100 years. Looked up from germline, CDR1 is DFQATT and CDR2 is SNEGSKA (reference sequence). V was cut by 3 bases and J by 8 bases, with 22 bases left in between. This CDR3 comprises 16 residues. Sequenced by immunoSEQ multiplex PCR; TCRdb stores in-frame clones only, minus some. The table includes 150,000 to 200,000 clones, approximately 92% detected once. This receptor was taken from a woman in her thirties or forties with acute COVID-19. The rearrangement uses TRBV20-1 and TRBJ1-4, with D hard to call. Material for sequencing was PBMCs or T cells enriched from blood (not recorded which). Written as DNA, the CDR3 is TGCAGTGCTAGTGGCGGACGGGGTCTAGTAGAGGAAAAACTGTTTTTT. Protein product: CSASGGRGLVEEKLFF.